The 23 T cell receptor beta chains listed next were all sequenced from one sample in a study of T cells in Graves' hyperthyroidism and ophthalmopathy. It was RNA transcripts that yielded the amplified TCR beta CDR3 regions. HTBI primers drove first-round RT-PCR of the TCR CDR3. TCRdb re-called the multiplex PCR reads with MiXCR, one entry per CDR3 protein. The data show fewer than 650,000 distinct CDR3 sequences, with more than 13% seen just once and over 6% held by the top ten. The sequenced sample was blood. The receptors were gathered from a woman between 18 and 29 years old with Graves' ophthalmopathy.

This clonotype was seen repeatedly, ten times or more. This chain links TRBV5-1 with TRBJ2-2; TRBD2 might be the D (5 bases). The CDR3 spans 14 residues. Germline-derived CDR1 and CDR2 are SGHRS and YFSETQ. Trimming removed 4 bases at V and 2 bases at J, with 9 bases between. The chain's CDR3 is CASSAGLNTGELFF. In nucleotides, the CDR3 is TGCGCCAGCAGCGCGGGCCTAAACACCGGGGAGCTGTTTTTT.

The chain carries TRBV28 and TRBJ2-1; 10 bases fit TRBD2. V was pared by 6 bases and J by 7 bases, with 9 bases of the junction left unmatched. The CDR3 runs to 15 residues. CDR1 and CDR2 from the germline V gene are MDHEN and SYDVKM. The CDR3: CASRVGTSARNEQFF. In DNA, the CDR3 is TGTGCCAGCAGAGTCGGGACTAGCGCGAGGAATGAGCAGTTCTTC.

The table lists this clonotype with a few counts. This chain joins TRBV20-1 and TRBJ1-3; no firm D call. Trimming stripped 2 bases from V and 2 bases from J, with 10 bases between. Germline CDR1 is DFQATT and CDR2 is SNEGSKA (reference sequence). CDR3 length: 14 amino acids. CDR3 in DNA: TGCAGTGCTAGACCCCAAGTCACTGGAAACACCATATATTTT. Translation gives CSARPQVTGNTIYF.

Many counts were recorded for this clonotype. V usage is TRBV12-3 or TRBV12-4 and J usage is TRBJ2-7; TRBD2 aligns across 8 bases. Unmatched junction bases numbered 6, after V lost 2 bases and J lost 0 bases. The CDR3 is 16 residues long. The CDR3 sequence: CASSLYPTSGSYEQYF. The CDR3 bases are TGTGCCAGCAGTTTATATCCCACTAGCGGCTCCTACGAGCAGTACTTC.

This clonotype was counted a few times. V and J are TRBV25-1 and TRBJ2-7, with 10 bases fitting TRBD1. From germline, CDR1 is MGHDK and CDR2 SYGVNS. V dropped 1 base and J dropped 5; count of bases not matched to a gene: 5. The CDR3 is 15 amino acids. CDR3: CASSESGQGRNEQYF. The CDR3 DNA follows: TGTGCCAGCAGTGAATCGGGACAGGGGAGGAACGAGCAGTACTTC.

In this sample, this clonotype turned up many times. The DNA for the CDR3 is TGTGCCAGCAGCCGGGCGATAGCGGGAGACAGCAATGAGCAGTTCTTC. Protein sequence: CASSRAIAGDSNEQFF. The chain recombines TRBV11-2 with TRBJ2-1; 9 nucleotides match TRBD2. The CDR3 length is 16 residues. Germline V gene lookup returns CDR1 SGHAT and CDR2 FQNNGV. Trimming removed 5 bases from V and 6 bases from J; junction bases left unmatched: 11.

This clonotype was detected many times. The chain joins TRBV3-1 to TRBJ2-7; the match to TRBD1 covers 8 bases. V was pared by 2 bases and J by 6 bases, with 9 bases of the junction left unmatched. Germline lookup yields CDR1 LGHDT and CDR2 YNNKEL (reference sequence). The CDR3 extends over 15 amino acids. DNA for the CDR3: TGTGCCAGCAGCCAAACCCCCGGACAGGGTGGCGAGCAGTACTTC. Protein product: CASSQTPGQGGEQYF.

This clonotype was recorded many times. The CDR3 coding sequence is TGCGCCAGCAGAAGGGAGAAGAGGAACACTGAAGCTTTCTTT. Its protein product is CASRREKRNTEAFF. This chain uses TRBV4-3 with TRBJ1-1, with D unresolved. CDR1 LGHNA and CDR2 YSLEER come from the germline V gene. V lost 6 bases to trimming and J lost 1 base, with 12 bases between them. The CDR3 has 14 amino acids.

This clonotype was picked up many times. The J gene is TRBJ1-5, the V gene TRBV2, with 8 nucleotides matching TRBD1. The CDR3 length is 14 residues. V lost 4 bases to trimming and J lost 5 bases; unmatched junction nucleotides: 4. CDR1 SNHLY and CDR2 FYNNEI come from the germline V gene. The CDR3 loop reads CASSGSGGDQPQHF. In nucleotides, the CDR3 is TGTGCCAGCAGTGGGTCAGGGGGCGATCAGCCCCAGCATTTT.

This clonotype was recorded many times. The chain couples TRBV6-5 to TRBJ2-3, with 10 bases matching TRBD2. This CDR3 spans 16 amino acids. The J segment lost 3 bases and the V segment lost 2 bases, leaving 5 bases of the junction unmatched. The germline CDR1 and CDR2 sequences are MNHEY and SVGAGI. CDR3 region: CASSYLAGVGTDTQYF. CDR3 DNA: TGTGCCAGCAGTTACCTAGCGGGAGTCGGGACAGATACGCAGTATTTT.

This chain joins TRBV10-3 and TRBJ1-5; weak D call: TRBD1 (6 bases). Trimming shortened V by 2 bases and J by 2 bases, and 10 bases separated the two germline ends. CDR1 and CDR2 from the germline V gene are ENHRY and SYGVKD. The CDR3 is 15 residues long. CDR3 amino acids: CAISEPGHGNQPQHF. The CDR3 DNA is TGTGCCATCAGTGAGCCGGGACACGGCAATCAGCCCCAGCATTTT.

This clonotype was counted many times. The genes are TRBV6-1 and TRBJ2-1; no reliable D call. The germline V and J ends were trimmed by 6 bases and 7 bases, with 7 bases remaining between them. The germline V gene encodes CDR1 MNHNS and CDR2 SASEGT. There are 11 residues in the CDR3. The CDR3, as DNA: TGTGCCAGCAGGAAAGGGAATGAGCAGTTCTTC. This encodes CASRKGNEQFF.

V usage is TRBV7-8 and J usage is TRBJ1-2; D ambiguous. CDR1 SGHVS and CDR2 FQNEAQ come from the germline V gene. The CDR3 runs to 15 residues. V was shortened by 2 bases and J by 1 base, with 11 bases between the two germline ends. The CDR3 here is CASSLQSPFNYGYTF. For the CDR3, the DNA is TGTGCCAGCAGCTTACAGTCCCCATTTAACTATGGCTACACCTTC.

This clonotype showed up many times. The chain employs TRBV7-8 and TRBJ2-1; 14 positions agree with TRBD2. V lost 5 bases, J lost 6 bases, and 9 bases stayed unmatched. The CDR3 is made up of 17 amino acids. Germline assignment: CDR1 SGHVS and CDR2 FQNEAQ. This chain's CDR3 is CASSPKGLAGVVNEQFF. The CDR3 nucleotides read TGTGCCAGCAGCCCAAAGGGACTAGCGGGAGTAGTCAATGAGCAGTTCTTC.

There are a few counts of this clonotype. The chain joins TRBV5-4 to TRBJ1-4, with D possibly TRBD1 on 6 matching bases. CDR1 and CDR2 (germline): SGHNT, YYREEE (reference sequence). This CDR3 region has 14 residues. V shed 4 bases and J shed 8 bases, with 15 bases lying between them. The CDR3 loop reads CASSLTGFDEKLFF. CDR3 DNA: TGTGCCAGCAGCCTCACAGGGTTCGACGAAAAACTGTTTTTT.

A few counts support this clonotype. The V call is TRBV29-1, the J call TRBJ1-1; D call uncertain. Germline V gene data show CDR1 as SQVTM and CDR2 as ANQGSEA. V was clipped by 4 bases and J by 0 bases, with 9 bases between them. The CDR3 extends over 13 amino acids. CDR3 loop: CSVAGILNTEAFF. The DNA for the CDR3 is TGCAGCGTTGCCGGGATCTTGAACACTGAAGCTTTCTTT.

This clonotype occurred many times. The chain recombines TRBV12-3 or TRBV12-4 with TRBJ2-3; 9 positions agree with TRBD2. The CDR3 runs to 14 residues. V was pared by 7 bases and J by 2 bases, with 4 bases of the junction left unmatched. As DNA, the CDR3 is TGTGCCAGCACAGGCGGGAGGGCCACAGATACGCAGTATTTT. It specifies CASTGGRATDTQYF.

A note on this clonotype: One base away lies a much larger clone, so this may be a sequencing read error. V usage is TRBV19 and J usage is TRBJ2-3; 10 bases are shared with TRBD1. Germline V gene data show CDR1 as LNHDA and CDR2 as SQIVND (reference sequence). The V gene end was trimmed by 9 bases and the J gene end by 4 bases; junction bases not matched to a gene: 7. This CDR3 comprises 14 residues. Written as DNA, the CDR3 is TGTGCCAGCAGACGGGACAGGGGACCAGATACGCAGTATTTT. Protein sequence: CASRRDRGPDTQYF. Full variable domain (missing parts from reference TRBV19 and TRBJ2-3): DGGITQSPKYLFRKEGQNVTLSCEQNLNHDAMYWYRQDPGQGLRLIYYSQIVNDFQKGDIAEGYSVSREKKESFPLTVTSAQKNPTAFYLCASRRDRGPDTQYFGPGTRLTVL.

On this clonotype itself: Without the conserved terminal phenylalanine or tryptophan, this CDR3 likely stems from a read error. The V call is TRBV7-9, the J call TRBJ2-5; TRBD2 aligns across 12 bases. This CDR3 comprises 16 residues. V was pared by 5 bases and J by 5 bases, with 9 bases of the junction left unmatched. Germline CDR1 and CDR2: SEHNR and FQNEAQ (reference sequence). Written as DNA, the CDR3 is TGTGCCAGCAGCGCGGCTAGCGGGAGGGCCTGGGAGACCCAGTACTTA. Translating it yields CASSAASGRAWETQYL.

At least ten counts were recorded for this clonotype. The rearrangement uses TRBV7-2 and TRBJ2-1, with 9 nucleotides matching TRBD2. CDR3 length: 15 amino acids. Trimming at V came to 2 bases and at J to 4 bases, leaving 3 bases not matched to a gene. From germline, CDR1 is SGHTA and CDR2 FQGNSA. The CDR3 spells CASSLRREGYNEQFF. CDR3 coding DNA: TGTGCCAGCAGCTTAAGGCGGGAGGGGTACAATGAGCAGTTCTTC.

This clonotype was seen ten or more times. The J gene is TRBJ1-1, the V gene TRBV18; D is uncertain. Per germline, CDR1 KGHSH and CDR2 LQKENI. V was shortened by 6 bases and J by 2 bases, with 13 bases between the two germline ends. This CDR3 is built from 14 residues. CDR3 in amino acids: CASSVKEGNTEAFF. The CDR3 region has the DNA TGTGCCAGCTCGGTAAAGGAGGGAAACACTGAAGCTTTCTTT.

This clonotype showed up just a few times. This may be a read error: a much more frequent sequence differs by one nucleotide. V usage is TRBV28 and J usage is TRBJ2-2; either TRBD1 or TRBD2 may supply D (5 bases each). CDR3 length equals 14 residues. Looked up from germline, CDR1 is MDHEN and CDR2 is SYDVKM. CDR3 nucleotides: TGTGCCAGCAGTTTTGTGGGGCTCACCGGGGAGCTGTCTTTT. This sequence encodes CASSFVGLTGELSF.

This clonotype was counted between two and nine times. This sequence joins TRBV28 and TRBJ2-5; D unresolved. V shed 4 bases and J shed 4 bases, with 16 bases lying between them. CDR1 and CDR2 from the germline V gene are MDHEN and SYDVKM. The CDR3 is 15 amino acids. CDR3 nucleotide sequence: TGTGCCAGCAGTTCCGCCGGTTGGTTGGCAGAGACCCAGTACTTC. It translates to CASSSAGWLAETQYF.